This TCR beta chain was sequenced for a study of T-cell memory formation after mild COVID-19. Germline assignment: CDR1 SGHTA and CDR2 FQGNSA. The CDR3 contains 16 residues. With 10 bases removed from V and 0 bases from J, the gap between germline ends came to 16 bases. Study results and limitations: Confirmation was lacking for SARS-CoV-2 specificity of second-wave clones that peaked on day 37. A balance of CD4 and CD8 characterized clones contracting day 15 to 85, whereas later expanders leaned CD4+.

MiXCR, run by TCRdb on the 5' RACE reads, gives a single entry per CDR3 protein. The profile shows about half a million distinct CDR3 sequences, around a sixth of them singletons. In this sample, this clonotype turned up a few times. Antigen specificity is unknown. The chain has TRBV7-2 and TRBJ1-6; D remains ambiguous. The sequence was obtained from an adult woman who had mild COVID-19 (a few samples of this study predate the infection). Cell type and time point are not known. The sample consisted of PBMCs or a T cell subset sorted from them (not recorded which). The DNA of the CDR3 is TGTGCCACTACGACTTATTCAGGCTCCTATAATTCACCCCTCCACTTT. This codes for CATTTYSGSYNSPLHF.